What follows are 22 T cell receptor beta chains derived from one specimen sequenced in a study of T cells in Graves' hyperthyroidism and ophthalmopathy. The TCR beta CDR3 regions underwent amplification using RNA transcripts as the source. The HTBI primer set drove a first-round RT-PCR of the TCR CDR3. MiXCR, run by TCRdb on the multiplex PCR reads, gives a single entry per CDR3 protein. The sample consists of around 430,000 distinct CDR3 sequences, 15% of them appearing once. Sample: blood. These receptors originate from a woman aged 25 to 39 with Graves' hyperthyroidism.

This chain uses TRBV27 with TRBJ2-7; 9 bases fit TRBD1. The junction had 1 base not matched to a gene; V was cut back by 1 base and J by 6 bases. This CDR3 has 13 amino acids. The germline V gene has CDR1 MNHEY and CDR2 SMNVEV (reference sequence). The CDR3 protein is CASSLWGQGEQYF. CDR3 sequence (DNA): TGTGCCAGCAGTTTATGGGGACAGGGCGAGCAGTACTTC.

CDR3 sequence: CASSRTVALEKLFF. Here the CDR3 DNA reads TGTGCCAGCAGCCGGACAGTAGCGCTTGAAAAACTGTTTTTT. The chain carries TRBV27 and TRBJ1-4, with D possibly TRBD1 on 6 matching bases. The CDR3 has 14 residues. V was clipped by 6 bases and J by 7 bases, with 15 bases between them. The V gene's germline CDR1 is MNHEY and CDR2 SMNVEV (reference sequence).

This CDR3 reads CSARDLGFTSGKEETQYF. The CDR3 region has the DNA TGCAGTGCTAGAGATCTGGGGTTCACTAGCGGGAAAGAAGAGACCCAGTACTTC. The gene calls are TRBV20-1 and TRBJ2-5, with 10 bases identical to TRBD2. V gave up 0 bases and J gave up 3 bases; unmatched junction bases: 13. Per germline, CDR1 DFQATT and CDR2 SNEGSKA (reference sequence). CDR3 length: 18 amino acids.

The CDR3 region has the DNA TGCAGTGCTAGTGAAGCGCGGGAGGGCCGCGAGCAGTACTTC. It is translated as CSASEAREGREQYF. The chain employs TRBV20-1 and TRBJ2-7; 9 bases are a match to TRBD2. Germline assignment: CDR1 DFQATT and CDR2 SNEGSKA (reference sequence). This CDR3 region has 14 residues. Trimming removed 3 bases from V and 6 bases from J; junction bases left unmatched: 9.

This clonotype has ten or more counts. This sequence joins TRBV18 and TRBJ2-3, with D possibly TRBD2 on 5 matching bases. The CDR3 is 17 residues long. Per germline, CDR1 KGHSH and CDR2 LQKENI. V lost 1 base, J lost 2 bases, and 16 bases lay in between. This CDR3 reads CASSPRPDTSPTDTQYF. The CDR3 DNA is TGTGCCAGCTCACCACGTCCGGATACTAGTCCCACAGATACGCAGTATTTT. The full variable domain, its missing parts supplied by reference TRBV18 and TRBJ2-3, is NAGVMQNPRHLVRRRGQEARLRCSPMKGHSHVYWYRQLPEEGLKFMVYLQKENIIDESGMPKERFSAEFPKEGPSILRIQQVVRGDSAAYFCASSPRPDTSPTDTQYFGPGTRLTVL.

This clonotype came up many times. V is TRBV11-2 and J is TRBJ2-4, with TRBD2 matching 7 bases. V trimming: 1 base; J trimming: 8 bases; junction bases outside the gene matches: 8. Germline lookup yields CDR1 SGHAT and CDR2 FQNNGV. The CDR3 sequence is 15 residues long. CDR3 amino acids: CASSLGGGTTDIQYF. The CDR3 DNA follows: TGTGCCAGCAGCTTAGGTGGGGGGACTACCGACATTCAGTACTTC.

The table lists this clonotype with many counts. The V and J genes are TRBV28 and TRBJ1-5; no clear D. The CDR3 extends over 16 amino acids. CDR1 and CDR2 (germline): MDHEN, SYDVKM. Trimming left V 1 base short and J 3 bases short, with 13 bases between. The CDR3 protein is CASSLSFEIHNQPQHF. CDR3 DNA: TGTGCCAGCAGTTTATCTTTTGAGATCCACAATCAGCCCCAGCATTTT.

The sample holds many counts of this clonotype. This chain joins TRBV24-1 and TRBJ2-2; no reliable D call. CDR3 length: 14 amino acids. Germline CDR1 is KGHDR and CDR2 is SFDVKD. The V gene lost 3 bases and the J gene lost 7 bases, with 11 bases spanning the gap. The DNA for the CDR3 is TGTGCCACCAGTGATCCCGTATTTGGCGGGGAGCTGTTTTTT. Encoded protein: CATSDPVFGGELFF.

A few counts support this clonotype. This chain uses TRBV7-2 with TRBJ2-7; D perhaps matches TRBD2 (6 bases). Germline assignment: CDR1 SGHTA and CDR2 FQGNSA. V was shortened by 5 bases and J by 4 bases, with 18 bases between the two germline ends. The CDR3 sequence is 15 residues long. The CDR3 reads CASSTAGGSGYEQYF. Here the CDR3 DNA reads TGTGCCAGCAGCACGGCAGGAGGGAGTGGATACGAGCAGTACTTC.

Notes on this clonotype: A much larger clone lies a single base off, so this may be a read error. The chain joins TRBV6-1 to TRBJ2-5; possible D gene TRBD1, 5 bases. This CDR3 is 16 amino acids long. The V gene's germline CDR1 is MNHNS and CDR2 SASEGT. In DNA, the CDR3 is TGTGCCACCAGTGACCCAAGAGTAGGGGAAGGTGGGACCCAGTACTTC. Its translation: CATSDPRVGEGGTQYF.

In DNA form, the CDR3 reads TGCAGCGTTGAGTGGGGGGGCGGAGAGACCCAGTACTTC. Protein product: CSVEWGGGETQYF. The V gene is TRBV29-1, the J gene TRBJ2-5, with D possibly TRBD2 on 7 matching bases. Per the germline V gene, CDR1 is SQVTM and CDR2 is ANQGSEA. The CDR3 sequence is 13 residues long. V lost 3 bases and J 4 bases, leaving 12 bases between the germline ends.

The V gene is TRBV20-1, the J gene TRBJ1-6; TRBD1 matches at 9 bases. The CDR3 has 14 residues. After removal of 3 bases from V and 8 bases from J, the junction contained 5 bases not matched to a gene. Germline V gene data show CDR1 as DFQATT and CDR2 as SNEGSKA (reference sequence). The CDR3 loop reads CSARRQGGDSPLHF. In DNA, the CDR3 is TGCAGTGCTAGGAGACAGGGGGGCGATTCACCCCTCCACTTT.

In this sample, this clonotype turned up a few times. CDR3: CASLAGGRDQETQYF. CDR3 in DNA: TGTGCCAGCTTGGCGGGGGGGAGGGATCAAGAGACCCAGTACTTC. The rearrangement links TRBV3-1 to TRBJ2-5, with 9 bases that match TRBD2. Per the germline V gene, CDR1 is LGHDT and CDR2 is YNNKEL (reference sequence). CDR3 length equals 15 residues. V lost 8 bases to trimming and J lost 2 bases; unmatched junction nucleotides: 9.

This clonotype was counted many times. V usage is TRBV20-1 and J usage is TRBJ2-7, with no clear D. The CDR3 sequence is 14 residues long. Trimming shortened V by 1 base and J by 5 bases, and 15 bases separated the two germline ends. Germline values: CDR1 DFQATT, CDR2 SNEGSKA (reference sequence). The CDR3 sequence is CSARVVALLDEQYF. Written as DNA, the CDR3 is TGCAGTGCTAGAGTGGTAGCACTCCTAGACGAGCAGTACTTC.

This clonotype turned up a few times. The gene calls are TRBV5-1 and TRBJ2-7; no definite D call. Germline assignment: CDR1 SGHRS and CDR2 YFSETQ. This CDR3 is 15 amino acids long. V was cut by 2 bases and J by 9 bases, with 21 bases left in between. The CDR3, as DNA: TGCGCCAGCAGCTTCGCCGCAGATCAGGCTACGAGGCAGTACTTC. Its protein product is CASSFAADQATRQYF.

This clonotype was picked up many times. The CDR3, as DNA: TGTGCCAGCTCACCACCCCTAGCGCAAAGTTACAATGAGCAGTTCTTC. Translated: CASSPPLAQSYNEQFF. The chain uses TRBV18 and TRBJ2-1, with D maybe TRBD2 (6 bases). The ends were cut back, 0 bases at V and 4 bases at J, with 13 bases in the middle. The CDR3 has 16 residues. Looked up from germline, CDR1 is KGHSH and CDR2 is LQKENI. Drawing the rest from reference TRBV18 and TRBJ2-1, the complete variable domain is NAGVMQNPRHLVRRRGQEARLRCSPMKGHSHVYWYRQLPEEGLKFMVYLQKENIIDESGMPKERFSAEFPKEGPSILRIQQVVRGDSAAYFCASSPPLAQSYNEQFFGPGTRLTVL.

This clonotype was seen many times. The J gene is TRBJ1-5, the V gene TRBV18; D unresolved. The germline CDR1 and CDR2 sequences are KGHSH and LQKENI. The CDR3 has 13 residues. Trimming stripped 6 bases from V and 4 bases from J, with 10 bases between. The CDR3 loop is CASSSDMNQPQHF. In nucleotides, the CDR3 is TGTGCCAGCTCCTCCGACATGAATCAGCCCCAGCATTTT.

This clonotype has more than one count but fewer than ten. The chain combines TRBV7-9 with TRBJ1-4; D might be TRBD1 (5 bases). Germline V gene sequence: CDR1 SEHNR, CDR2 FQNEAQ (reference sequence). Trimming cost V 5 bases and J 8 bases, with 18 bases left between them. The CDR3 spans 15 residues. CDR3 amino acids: CASSAPRVKQEKLFF. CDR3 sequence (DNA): TGTGCCAGCAGCGCACCCAGGGTCAAACAGGAAAAACTGTTTTTT.

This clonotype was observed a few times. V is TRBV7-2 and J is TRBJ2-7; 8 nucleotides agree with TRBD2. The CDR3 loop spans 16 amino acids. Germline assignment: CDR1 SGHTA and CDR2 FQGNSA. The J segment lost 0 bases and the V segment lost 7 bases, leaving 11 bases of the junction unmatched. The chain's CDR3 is CASTPGRGRYSYEQYF. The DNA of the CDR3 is TGTGCCAGCACTCCGGGGCGCGGGAGGTACTCCTACGAGCAGTACTTC.

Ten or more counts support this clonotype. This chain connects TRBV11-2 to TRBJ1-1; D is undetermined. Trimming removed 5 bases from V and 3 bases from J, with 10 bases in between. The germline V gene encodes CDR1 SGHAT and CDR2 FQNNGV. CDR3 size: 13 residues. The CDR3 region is CASSITDDTEAFF. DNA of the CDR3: TGTGCCAGCAGCATTACAGACGACACTGAAGCTTTCTTT.

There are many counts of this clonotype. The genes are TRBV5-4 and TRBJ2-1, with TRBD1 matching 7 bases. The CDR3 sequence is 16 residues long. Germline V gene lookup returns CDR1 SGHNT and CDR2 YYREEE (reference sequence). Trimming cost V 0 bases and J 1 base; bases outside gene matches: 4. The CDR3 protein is CASSLVGGLSYNEQFF. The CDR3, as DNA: TGTGCCAGCAGCTTGGTAGGGGGCCTATCCTACAATGAGCAGTTCTTC.

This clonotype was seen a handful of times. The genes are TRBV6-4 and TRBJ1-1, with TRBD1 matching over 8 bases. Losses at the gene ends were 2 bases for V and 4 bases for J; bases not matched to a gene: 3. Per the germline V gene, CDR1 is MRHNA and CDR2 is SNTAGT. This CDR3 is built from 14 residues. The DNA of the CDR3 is TGTGCCAGCAGTGACCGGACAGGGCTCACTGAAGCTTTCTTT. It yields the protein CASSDRTGLTEAFF.